These 19 T cell receptor beta chains share one sample of origin, sequenced in a study of T cell repertoires in cytomegalovirus infection. TCRdb re-derived calls from the reads in MiXCR, one entry per CDR3 protein. The sample gives 650,000 to 900,000 distinct CDR3 sequences, around a third of which show up once; 12% is in the top ten. The antigens for these receptors are not known. Material: cultured CD8+ T cells from PBMCs, obtained from culture after CMV antigen stimulation. These receptors were collected from a human donor in good health (CMV status not recorded). Some clones in this sample may be carry-over from other donors' samples.

The chain has TRBV11-2 and TRBJ1-2; 10 nucleotides align to TRBD1. V gave up 4 bases and J gave up 3 bases; unmatched junction bases: 5. CDR1 SGHAT and CDR2 FQNNGV come from the germline V gene. The CDR3 covers 15 residues. The DNA of the CDR3 is TGTGCCAGCAGCTGGGGGACAGGGGATTACTATGGCTACACCTTC. Protein sequence: CASSWGTGDYYGYTF. The full variable domain, rest sourced from reference TRBV11-2 and TRBJ1-2, is EAGVAQSPRYKIIEKRQSVAFWCNPISGHATLYWYQQILGQGPKLLIQFQNNGVVDDSQLPKDRFSAERLKGVDSTLKIQPAKLEDSAVYLCASSWGTGDYYGYTFGSGTRLTVV.

This chain connects TRBV5-6 to TRBJ2-1; 8 bases map to TRBD1. There are 15 residues in the CDR3. Germline CDR1 is SGHDT and CDR2 is YYEEEE. Germline trimming cut 0 bases from V and 7 bases from J; bases unmatched to any gene: 6. The CDR3 region is CASSLGTGIWNEQFF. The DNA for the CDR3 is TGTGCCAGCAGCTTGGGGACAGGGATATGGAATGAGCAGTTCTTC. The complete variable domain, with remaining parts taken from reference TRBV5-6 and TRBJ2-1, reads DAGVTQSPTHLIKTRGQQVTLRCSPKSGHDTVSWYQQALGQGPQFIFQYYEEEERQRGNFPDRFSGHQFPNYSSELNVNALLLGDSALYLCASSLGTGIWNEQFFGPGTRLTVL.

This clonotype was detected only a few times. The rearrangement links TRBV12-3 or TRBV12-4 to TRBJ1-5; no definite D call. Trimming removed 2 bases at V and 1 base at J, with 6 bases between. This CDR3 is built from 14 residues. The CDR3 reads CASSLLLSNQPQHF. The CDR3 DNA reads as TGTGCCAGCAGTTTACTCTTGAGCAATCAGCCCCAGCATTTT.

This clonotype was picked up many times. The chain is built from TRBV27 and TRBJ1-5; no firm D call. This CDR3 region has 15 residues. V lost 8 bases, J lost 0 bases, and 14 bases lay in between. Germline V lookup: CDR1 MNHEY, CDR2 SMNVEV (reference sequence). In DNA form, the CDR3 reads TGTGCCAGCGGCCTGGGCATTTATAGCAATCAGCCCCAGCATTTT. Residues: CASGLGIYSNQPQHF.

The V call is TRBV15, the J call TRBJ2-5; 9 bases line up with TRBD1. The CDR3 contains 16 residues. V lost 3 bases, J lost 6 bases, and 11 bases stayed unmatched. CDR1 and CDR2 (germline): LNHNV, YYDKDF (reference sequence). In DNA form, the CDR3 reads TGTGCCACCAGCAGCGGGGGGACAGGGATTAGAAAGACCCAGTACTTC. Translated, it gives CATSSGGTGIRKTQYF.

This clonotype was counted only a few times. The chain is built from TRBV15 and TRBJ2-7; 8 positions agree with TRBD1. The CDR3 has 14 amino acids. The J segment lost 2 bases and the V segment lost 5 bases, leaving 5 bases of the junction unmatched. Germline V CDR1 and CDR2: LNHNV, YYDKDF (reference sequence). CDR3 region: CATSVGTGAYEQYV. In DNA, the CDR3 is TGTGCCACCAGCGTTGGGACAGGTGCCTACGAGCAGTACGTC.

Ten or more counts support this clonotype. The chain links TRBV7-2 to TRBJ1-5, with unresolved D. The germline gives CDR1 SGHTA, CDR2 FQGNSA. V was clipped by 2 bases and J by 0 bases, with 8 bases between them. The CDR3 is made up of 15 amino acids. The CDR3 DNA is TGTGCCAGCAGCTTAATCCCCGGTAGCAATCAGCCCCAGCATTTT. The encoded protein is CASSLIPGSNQPQHF.

This clonotype was picked up one time. V gene TRBV4-1 combines with J gene TRBJ1-1; D gene ambiguous. The ends were cut back, 4 bases at V and 0 bases at J, with 9 bases in the middle. The CDR3 consists of 14 residues. The germline CDR1 and CDR2 sequences are MGHRA and YSYEKL. The CDR3 sequence is CASSLVTVNTEAFF. For the CDR3, the DNA is TGCGCCAGCAGCCTCGTAACAGTGAACACTGAAGCTTTCTTT.

This clonotype was seen a handful of times. The chain links TRBV10-3 to TRBJ2-1; TRBD1 aligns across 8 bases. Germline CDR1 reads ENHRY; CDR2 reads SYGVKD. The CDR3 totals 16 residues. V lost 0 bases to trimming and J lost 3 bases; unmatched junction nucleotides: 4. The DNA of the CDR3 is TGTGCCATCAGTGAGTCTCGGACAGGGTTCTACAATGAGCAGTTCTTC. Translating gives CAISESRTGFYNEQFF.

The sample holds one count of this clonotype. The chain carries TRBV27 and TRBJ2-6; 10 positions agree with TRBD1. CDR3 length: 18 residues. J was trimmed by 1 base and V by 5 bases; bases with no gene match: 8. The germline V gene encodes CDR1 MNHEY and CDR2 SMNVEV (reference sequence). The CDR3 sequence is CASSPSGTGESGANVLTF. Here the CDR3 DNA reads TGTGCCAGCAGTCCGTCCGGGACAGGGGAGTCTGGGGCCAACGTCCTGACTTTC.

The chain has TRBV7-9 and TRBJ2-3, with D possibly TRBD1 on 5 matching bases. V was pared by 3 bases and J by 8 bases, with 21 bases between. The germline gives CDR1 SEHNR, CDR2 FQNEAQ (reference sequence). This CDR3 is built from 16 residues. The CDR3 reads CASSFEPVQGQGTQYF. DNA for the CDR3: TGTGCCAGCAGCTTTGAACCGGTGCAGGGTCAAGGTACGCAGTATTTT.

The chain recombines TRBV6-2 or TRBV6-3 with TRBJ1-2; D gene unclear. Germline V lookup: CDR1 MNHEY, CDR2 SVGEGT. Trimming removed 0 bases from V and 7 bases from J, with 6 bases in between. This CDR3 has 12 residues. CDR3 sequence reads: CASSYSVIGYTF. In nucleotides, the CDR3 is TGTGCCAGCAGTTACTCGGTAATTGGCTACACCTTC.

About this clonotype: A much larger clone differs from this one at a single base, so this may be a read error. The chain has TRBV7-2 and TRBJ2-7, with a possible D match to TRBD2 (7 bases). The germline V gene has CDR1 SGHTA and CDR2 FQGNSA. The CDR3 consists of 15 residues. The CDR3 coding sequence is TGTGCCAGCAGCCCCCTGGGGGGGCCGGGATACGAGCGGTACTTC. Translated, it gives CASSPLGGPGYERYF.

In its sample, this clonotype was seen many times. The V and J genes are TRBV7-3 and TRBJ2-1, with 9 bases aligning to TRBD2. V dropped 2 bases and J dropped 5; count of bases not matched to a gene: 4. The CDR3 length is 15 residues. The germline V gene encodes CDR1 SGHTA and CDR2 FQGTGA. CDR3 region: CASSLGAGGNNEQFF. CDR3 DNA: TGTGCCAGCAGCTTAGGGGCGGGGGGGAACAATGAGCAGTTCTTC.

This clonotype has a single count. The chain carries TRBV6-2 or TRBV6-3 and TRBJ2-7; 8 nucleotides align to TRBD1. The V and J ends lost 6 bases and 2 bases, in that order; junction bases with no gene match: 9. Germline CDR1 MNHEY, CDR2 SVGEGT. The CDR3 contains 15 residues. CDR3 bases: TGTGCCAGCAGCCCCCGGGACAGGTCCACCTACGAGCAGTACGTC. Protein product: CASSPRDRSTYEQYV.

As for this clonotype: One junction end disagrees with the germline gene, perhaps due to a read error. This rearrangement joins TRBV14 to TRBJ1-1, with D hard to call. Germline-derived CDR1 and CDR2 are SGHDN and FVKESK. The CDR3 has 15 amino acids. The CDR3 bases are TGTGCCGGCAGCCAACTTACGGTTATGAACACTGAAGCTTTCTTT. Its translation: CAGSQLTVMNTEAFF.

The chain joins TRBV4-1 to TRBJ2-1; 10 bases match TRBD2. Germline V gives CDR1 MGHRA, CDR2 YSYEKL. V shed 3 bases and J 7 bases; nucleotides not matched to a gene: 9. This CDR3 region has 16 residues. CDR3 bases: TGCGCCAGCAGCCATCCGAGCGGGGGGGCCTGGAATGAGCAGTTCTTC. It is translated as CASSHPSGGAWNEQFF.

The chain combines TRBV4-1 with TRBJ2-3, with D possibly being TRBD2 (5 bases). Germline CDR1 MGHRA, CDR2 YSYEKL. Trimming took 5 bases from V and 2 from J, leaving 17 bases between them. The CDR3 consists of 16 residues. CDR3: CASSGFSEVITDTQYF. CDR3 bases: TGCGCCAGCAGCGGATTCTCGGAGGTGATCACAGATACGCAGTATTTT.

This clonotype was seen a few times. The rearrangement links TRBV29-1 to TRBJ1-1, with 10 bases fitting TRBD1. The ends lost 5 bases at V and 5 bases at J; junction bases unmatched: 14. Germline CDR1 and CDR2: SQVTM and ANQGSEA. The CDR3 sequence is 16 residues long. CDR3 residues: CSVHPLPGQGRTEAFF. CDR3 coding DNA: TGCAGCGTTCACCCCCTTCCGGGACAGGGGAGGACTGAAGCTTTCTTT.